This T cell receptor beta chain is drawn from a study of cytomegalovirus exposure and HLA in healthy donors. Overall study context: As released early, the data held 65 million to 90 million unique TCRs from HLA-typed donors.

Study-wide results and limits: Indistinguishable V segments, including TRBV6-2 and TRBV6-3, were excluded.

The CDR3 consists of 16 residues. Germline CDR1 is MGHRA and CDR2 is YSYEKL. V shed 4 bases and J 0 bases; nucleotides not matched to a gene: 8. Primers included in the PCR were 60 Vbeta and 13 Jbeta primers. Assay used: immunoSEQ multiplex PCR; TCRdb lists only in-frame clones, some missing. The sample has 150,000 to 200,000 clones; around 83% are singletons. Worth noting for this clone: Antigen specificity is unknown.

The TCR sequence derives from a woman between 35 and 50 years old in good health and CMV-seronegative. The V gene is TRBV4-1, the J gene TRBJ1-1; TRBD1 agrees at 7 bases. The specimen was PBMCs. CDR3 sequence reads: CASSRRWDRLNTEAFF. The DNA of the CDR3 is TGCGCCAGCAGCCGACGCTGGGACAGATTGAACACTGAAGCTTTCTTT.